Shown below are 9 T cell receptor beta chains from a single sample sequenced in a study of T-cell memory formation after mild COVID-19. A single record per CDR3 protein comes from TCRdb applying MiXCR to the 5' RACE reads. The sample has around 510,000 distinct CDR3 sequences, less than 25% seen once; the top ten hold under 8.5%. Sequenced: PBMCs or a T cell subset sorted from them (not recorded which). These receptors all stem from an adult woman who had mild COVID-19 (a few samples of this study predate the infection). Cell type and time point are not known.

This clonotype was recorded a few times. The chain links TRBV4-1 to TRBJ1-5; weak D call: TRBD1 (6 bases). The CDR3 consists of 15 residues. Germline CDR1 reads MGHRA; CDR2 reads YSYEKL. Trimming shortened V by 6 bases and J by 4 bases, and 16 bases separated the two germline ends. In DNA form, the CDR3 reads TGCGCCAGCAGTGGCTTCGGACAGAAGAATCAGCCCCAGCATTTT. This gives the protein CASSGFGQKNQPQHF.

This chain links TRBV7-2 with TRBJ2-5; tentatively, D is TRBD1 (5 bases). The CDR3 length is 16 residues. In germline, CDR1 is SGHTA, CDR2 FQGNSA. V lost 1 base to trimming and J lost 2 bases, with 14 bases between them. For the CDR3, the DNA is TGTGCCAGCAGCTTAGGGGCTAGACGGACACAAGAGACCCAGTACTTC. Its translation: CASSLGARRTQETQYF.

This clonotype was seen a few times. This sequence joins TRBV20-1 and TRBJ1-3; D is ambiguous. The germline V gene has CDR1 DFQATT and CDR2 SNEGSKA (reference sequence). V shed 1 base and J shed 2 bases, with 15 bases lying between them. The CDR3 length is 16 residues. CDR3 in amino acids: CSARGPAVDAGNTIYF. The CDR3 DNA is TGCAGTGCTAGAGGCCCGGCAGTGGACGCTGGAAACACCATATATTTT.

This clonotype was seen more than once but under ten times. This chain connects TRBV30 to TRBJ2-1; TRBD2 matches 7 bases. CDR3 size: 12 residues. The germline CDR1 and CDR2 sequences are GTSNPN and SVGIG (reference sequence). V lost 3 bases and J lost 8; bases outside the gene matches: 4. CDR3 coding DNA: TGTGCCTGGAGGGGGGGGGTAGATGAGCAGTTCTTC. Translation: CAWRGGVDEQFF. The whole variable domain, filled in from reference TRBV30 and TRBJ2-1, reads SQTIHQWPATLVQPVGSPLSLECTVEGTSNPNLYWYRQAAGRGLQLLFYSVGIGQISSEVPQNLSASRPQDRQFILSSKKLLLSDSGFYLCAWRGGVDEQFFGPGTRLTVL.

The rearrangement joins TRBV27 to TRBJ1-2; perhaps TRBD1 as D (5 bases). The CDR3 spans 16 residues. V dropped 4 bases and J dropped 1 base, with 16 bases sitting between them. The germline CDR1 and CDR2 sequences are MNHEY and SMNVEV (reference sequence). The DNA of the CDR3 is TGTGCCAGCAGTTCTCATATCGGGGGAGTTAACTATGGCTACACCTTC. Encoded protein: CASSSHIGGVNYGYTF.

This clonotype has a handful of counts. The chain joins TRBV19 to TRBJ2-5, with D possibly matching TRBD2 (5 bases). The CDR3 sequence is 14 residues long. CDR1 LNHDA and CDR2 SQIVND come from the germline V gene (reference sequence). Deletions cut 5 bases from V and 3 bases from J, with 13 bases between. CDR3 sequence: CASSPYGREETQYF. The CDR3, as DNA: TGTGCCAGTAGTCCCTATGGGCGGGAAGAGACCCAGTACTTC.

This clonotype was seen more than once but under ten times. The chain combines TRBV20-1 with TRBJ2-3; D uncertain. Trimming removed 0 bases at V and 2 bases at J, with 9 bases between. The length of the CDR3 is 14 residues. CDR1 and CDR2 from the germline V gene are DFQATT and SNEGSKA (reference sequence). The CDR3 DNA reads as TGCAGTGCTAGAGATGTAGCCTACACAGATACGCAGTATTTT. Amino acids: CSARDVAYTDTQYF.

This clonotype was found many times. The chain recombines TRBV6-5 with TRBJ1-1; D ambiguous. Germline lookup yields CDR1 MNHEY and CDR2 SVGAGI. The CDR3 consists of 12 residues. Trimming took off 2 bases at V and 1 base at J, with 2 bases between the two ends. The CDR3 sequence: CASSYRNTEAFF. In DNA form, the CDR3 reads TGTGCCAGCAGTTACAGGAACACTGAAGCTTTCTTT.

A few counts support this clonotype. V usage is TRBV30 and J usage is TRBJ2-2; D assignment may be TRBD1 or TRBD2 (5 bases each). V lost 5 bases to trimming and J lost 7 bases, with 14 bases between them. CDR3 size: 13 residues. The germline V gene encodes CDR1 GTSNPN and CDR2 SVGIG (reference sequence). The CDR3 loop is CAWAPGSYGELFF. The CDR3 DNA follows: TGTGCCTGGGCCCCAGGGAGTTACGGGGAGCTGTTTTTT.